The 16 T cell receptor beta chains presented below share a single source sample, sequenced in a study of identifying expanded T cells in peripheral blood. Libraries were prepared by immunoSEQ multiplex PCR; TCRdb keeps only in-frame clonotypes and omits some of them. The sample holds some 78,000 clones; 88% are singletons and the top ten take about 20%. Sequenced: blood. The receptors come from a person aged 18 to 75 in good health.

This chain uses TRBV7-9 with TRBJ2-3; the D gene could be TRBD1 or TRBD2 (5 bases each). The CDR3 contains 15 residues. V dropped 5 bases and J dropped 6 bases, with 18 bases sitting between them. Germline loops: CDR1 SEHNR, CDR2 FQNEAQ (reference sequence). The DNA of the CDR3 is TGTGCCAGCAGCCCCCCGGGAAATCCAGGGGATACGCAGTATTTT. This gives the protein CASSPPGNPGDTQYF.

In DNA form, the CDR3 reads TGCGCCAGCAGCCAAGATCGGGGTAGCGGGACAGATACGCAGTATTTT. It specifies CASSQDRGSGTDTQYF. The chain couples TRBV4-1 to TRBJ2-3, with 7 bases fitting TRBD2. CDR3 length: 16 residues. The germline CDR1 and CDR2 sequences are MGHRA and YSYEKL. With 0 bases clipped from V and 3 bases from J, the junction kept 6 bases outside the gene matches.

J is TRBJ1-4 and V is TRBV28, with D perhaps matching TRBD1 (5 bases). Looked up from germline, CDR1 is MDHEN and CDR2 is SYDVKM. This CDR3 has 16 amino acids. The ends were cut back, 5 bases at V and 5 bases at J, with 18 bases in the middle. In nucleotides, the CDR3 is TGTGCCAGCAGTCCCCCGGGGCACATTGGAAATGAAAAACTGTTTTTT. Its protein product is CASSPPGHIGNEKLFF.

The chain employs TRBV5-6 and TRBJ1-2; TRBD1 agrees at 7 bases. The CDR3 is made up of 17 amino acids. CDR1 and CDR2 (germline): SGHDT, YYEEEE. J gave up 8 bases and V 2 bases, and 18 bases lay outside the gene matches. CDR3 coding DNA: TGTGCCAGCAGCTTTCCCTCGGAGGGACAGACATCTGGGGGCTACACCTTC. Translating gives CASSFPSEGQTSGGYTF.

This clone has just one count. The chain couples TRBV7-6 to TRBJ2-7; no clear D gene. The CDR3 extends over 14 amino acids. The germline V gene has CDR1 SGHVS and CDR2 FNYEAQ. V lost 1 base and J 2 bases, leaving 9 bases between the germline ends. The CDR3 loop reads CASSLGGVTYEQYF. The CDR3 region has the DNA TGTGCCAGCAGCTTAGGAGGAGTAACCTACGAGCAGTACTTC.

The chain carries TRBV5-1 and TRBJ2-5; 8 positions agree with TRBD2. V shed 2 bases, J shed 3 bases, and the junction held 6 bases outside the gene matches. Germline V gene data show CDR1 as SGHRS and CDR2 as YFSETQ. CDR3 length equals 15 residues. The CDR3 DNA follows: TGCGCCAGCAGCTTACGGGGGGGCATTGAAGAGACCCAGTACTTC. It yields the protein CASSLRGGIEETQYF.

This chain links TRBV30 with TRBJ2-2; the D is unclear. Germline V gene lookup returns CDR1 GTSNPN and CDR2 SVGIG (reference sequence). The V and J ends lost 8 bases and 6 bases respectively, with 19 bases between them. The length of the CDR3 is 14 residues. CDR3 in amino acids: CARLDQAIPGELFF. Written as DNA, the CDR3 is TGTGCCAGGCTAGACCAGGCGATACCCGGGGAGCTGTTTTTT. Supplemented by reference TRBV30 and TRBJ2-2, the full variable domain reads SQTIHQWPATLVQPVGSPLSLECTVEGTSNPNLYWYRQAAGRGLQLLFYSVGIGQISSEVPQNLSASRPQDRQFILSSKKLLLSDSGFYLCARLDQAIPGELFFGEGSRLTVL.

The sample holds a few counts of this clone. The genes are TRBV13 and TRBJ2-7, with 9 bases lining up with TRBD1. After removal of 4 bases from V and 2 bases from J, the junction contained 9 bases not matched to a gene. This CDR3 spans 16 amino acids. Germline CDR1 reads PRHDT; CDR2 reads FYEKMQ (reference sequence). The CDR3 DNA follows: TGTGCCAGCAGCTCGAGCCCCGGGACAGGGACCTACGAGCAGTACTTC. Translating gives CASSSSPGTGTYEQYF.

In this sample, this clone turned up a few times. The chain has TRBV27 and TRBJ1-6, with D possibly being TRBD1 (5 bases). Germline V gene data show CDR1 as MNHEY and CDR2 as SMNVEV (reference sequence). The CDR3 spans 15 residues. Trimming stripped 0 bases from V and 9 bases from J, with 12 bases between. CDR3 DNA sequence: TGTGCCAGCAGTTTATCTACGACGAGGGGTTCACCCCTCCACTTT. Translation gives CASSLSTTRGSPLHF.

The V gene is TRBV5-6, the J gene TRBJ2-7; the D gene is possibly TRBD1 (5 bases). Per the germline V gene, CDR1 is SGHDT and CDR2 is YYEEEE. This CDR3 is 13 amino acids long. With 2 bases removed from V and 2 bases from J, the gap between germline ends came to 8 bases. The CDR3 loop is CASSFGATYEQYF. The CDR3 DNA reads TGTGCCAGCAGCTTTGGGGCCACCTACGAGCAGTACTTC.

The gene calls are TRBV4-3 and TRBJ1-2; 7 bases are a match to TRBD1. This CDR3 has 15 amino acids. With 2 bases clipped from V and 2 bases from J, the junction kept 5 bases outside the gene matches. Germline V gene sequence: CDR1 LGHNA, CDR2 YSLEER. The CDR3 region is CASSQTMGQNYGYTF. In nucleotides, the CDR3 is TGCGCCAGCAGCCAAACAATGGGACAGAACTATGGCTACACCTTC.

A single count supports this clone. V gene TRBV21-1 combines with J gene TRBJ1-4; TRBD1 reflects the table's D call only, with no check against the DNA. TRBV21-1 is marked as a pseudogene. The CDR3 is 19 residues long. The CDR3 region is CASSKGPGGKGLTNEKLFF. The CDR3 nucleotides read TGTGCCAGCAGCAAAGGGCCGGGCGGTAAGGGGCTGACTAATGAAAAACTGTTTTTT.

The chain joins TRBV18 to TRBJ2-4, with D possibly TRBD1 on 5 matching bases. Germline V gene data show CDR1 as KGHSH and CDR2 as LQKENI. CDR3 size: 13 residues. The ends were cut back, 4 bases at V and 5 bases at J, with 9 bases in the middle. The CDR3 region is CASSQGSENIQYF. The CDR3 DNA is TGTGCCAGCTCACAGGGGTCCGAAAACATTCAGTACTTC.

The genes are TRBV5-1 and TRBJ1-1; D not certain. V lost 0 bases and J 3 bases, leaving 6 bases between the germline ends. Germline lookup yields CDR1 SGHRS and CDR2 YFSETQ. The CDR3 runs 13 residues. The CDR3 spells CASSLGEYTEAFF. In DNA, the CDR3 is TGCGCCAGCAGCTTGGGGGAGTACACTGAAGCTTTCTTT.

In DNA, the CDR3 is TGCGCCAGCAGCCAAGAAAGCTATCAAGAGACCCAGTACTTC. This translates into CASSQESYQETQYF. The V and J genes are TRBV4-3 and TRBJ2-5, with D hard to call. Germline V gene lookup returns CDR1 LGHNA and CDR2 YSLEER. V lost 0 bases and J lost 2, with 7 bases in between. CDR3 size: 14 residues.

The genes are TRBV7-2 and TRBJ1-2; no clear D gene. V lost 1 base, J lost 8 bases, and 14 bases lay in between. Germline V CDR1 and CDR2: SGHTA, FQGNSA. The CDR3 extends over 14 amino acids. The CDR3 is CASSLGASTRGYTF. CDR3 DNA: TGTGCCAGCAGCTTAGGGGCCAGCACGAGAGGCTACACCTTC.